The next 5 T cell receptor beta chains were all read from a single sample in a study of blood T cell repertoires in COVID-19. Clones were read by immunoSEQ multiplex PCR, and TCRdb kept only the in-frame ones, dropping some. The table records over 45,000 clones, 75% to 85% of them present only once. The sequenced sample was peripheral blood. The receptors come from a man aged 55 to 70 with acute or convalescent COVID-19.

CDR3 protein: CASSLGRQDNQPQHF. The CDR3 region has the DNA TGTGCCAGCAGCCTAGGTCGACAGGACAATCAGCCCCAGCATTTT. The V gene is TRBV4-2, the J gene TRBJ1-5, with TRBD1 as a possible D gene (6 bases). Trimming cost V 4 bases and J 3 bases, with 13 bases left between them. The CDR3 covers 15 residues. The V gene's germline CDR1 is LGHNA and CDR2 YNFKEQ.

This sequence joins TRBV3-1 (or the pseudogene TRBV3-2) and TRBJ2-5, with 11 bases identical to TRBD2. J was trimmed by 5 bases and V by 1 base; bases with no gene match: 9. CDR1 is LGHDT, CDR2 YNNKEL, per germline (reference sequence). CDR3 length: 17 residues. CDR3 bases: TGTGCCAGCAGCCAAGCAAAAATAGCGGGGGGGCGGGAGACCCAGTACTTC. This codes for CASSQAKIAGGRETQYF.

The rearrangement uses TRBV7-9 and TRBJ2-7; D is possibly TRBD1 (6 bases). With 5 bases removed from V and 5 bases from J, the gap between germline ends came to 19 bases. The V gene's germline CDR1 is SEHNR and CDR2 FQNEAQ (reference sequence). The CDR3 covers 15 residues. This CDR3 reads CASSAGTILSHEQYF. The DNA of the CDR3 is TGTGCCAGCAGCGCCGGGACAATCTTATCCCACGAGCAGTACTTC.

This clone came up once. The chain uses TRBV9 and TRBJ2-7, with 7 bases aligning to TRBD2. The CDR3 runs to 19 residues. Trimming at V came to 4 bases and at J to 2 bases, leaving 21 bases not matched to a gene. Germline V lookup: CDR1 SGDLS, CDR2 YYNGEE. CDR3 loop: CASSPTPPGWSSGAYEQYF. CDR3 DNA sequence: TGTGCCAGCAGCCCGACCCCCCCGGGGTGGTCTAGCGGAGCCTACGAGCAGTACTTC.

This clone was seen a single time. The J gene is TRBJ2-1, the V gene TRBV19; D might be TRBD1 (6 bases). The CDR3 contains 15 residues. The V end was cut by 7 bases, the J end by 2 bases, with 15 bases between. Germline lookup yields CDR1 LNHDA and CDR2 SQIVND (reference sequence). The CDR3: CASIRTADTYNEQFF. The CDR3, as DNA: TGTGCCAGTATTAGGACAGCGGACACCTACAATGAGCAGTTCTTC.